The 17 T cell receptor beta chains below all came from one sample that was sequenced in a study of blood T cell repertoires in COVID-19. Only in-frame clones appear in the TCRdb table, and some are missing; sequencing was by immunoSEQ multiplex PCR. This sample has some 40,000 clones, with 55% to 75% found just once. Sequenced input: peripheral blood. Receptors were obtained from a man aged 80 or over with acute or convalescent COVID-19.

CDR3 protein: CASSLNGQNSGNTIYF. CDR3 sequence (DNA): TGTGCCAGCAGCTTAAACGGACAGAACTCTGGAAACACCATATATTTT. V gene TRBV7-2 combines with J gene TRBJ1-3, with a weak D call TRBD1 (6 bases). Between the trimmed V and J ends, which lost 2 bases and 0 bases, there was a span of 11 bases. The CDR3 extends over 16 amino acids. Per the germline V gene, CDR1 is SGHTA and CDR2 is FQGNSA.

The genes are TRBV9 and TRBJ1-1; 7 nucleotides line up with TRBD1. The junction had 7 bases not matched to a gene; V was cut back by 2 bases and J by 3 bases. There are 15 residues in the CDR3. From germline, CDR1 is SGDLS and CDR2 YYNGEE. In nucleotides, the CDR3 is TGTGCCAGCAGCGTCCTCCAGGGGGTGGACACTGAAGCTTTCTTT. Its protein is CASSVLQGVDTEAFF.

The V and J genes are TRBV12-3 or TRBV12-4 and TRBJ1-2, with 7 bases lining up with TRBD1. The CDR3 contains 13 residues. The V gene end was trimmed by 5 bases and the J gene end by 4 bases; junction bases not matched to a gene: 4. This CDR3 reads CASSPGQFYGYTF. CDR3 sequence (DNA): TGTGCCAGCAGTCCGGGACAGTTCTATGGCTACACCTTC.

V is TRBV5-4 and J is TRBJ1-4; D is undetermined. Germline CDR1 SGHNT, CDR2 YYREEE (reference sequence). The CDR3 extends over 13 amino acids. Between the trimmed V and J ends, which lost 4 bases and 5 bases, there was a span of 9 bases. DNA for the CDR3: TGTGCCAGCAGCCCTGGGCCCAATGAAAAACTGTTTTTT. It codes for CASSPGPNEKLFF. The full variable domain, in which reference TRBV5-4 and TRBJ1-4 provide the parts outside the CDR3, is ETGVTQSPTHLIKTRGQQVTLRCSSQSGHNTVSWYQQALGQGPQFIFQYYREEENGRGNFPPRFSGLQFPNYSSELNVNALELDDSALYLCASSPGPNEKLFFGSGTQLSVL.

This chain links TRBV5-3 with TRBJ1-6; no firm D call. TRBV5-3 is identified as an open reading frame with a role that is uncertain. CDR3 length equals 17 residues. Trimming removed 1 base at V and 0 bases at J, with 11 bases between. DNA for the CDR3: TGTGCCAGAAGCTTGTTACCCCCGAGCTCCTATAATTCACCCCTCCACTTT. Protein sequence: CARSLLPPSSYNSPLHF.

The V call is TRBV19, the J call TRBJ2-1; 13 nucleotides match TRBD2. Germline values: CDR1 LNHDA, CDR2 SQIVND (reference sequence). The CDR3 consists of 14 residues. Losses at the gene ends were 5 bases for V and 9 bases for J; bases not matched to a gene: 4. The CDR3 DNA follows: TGTGCCAGTAGTCCCCGGACTAGCGGGAGTGAGCAGTTCTTC. This translates into CASSPRTSGSEQFF.

This chain joins TRBV6-6 and TRBJ1-2; D ambiguous. CDR1 MNHNY and CDR2 SVGAGI come from the germline V gene (reference sequence). CDR3 length: 13 amino acids. Trimming shortened V by 7 bases and J by 4 bases, and 13 bases separated the two germline ends. The DNA for the CDR3 is TGTGCCAGCAAAGATTCCGGGAGCTATGGCTACACCTTC. Amino acid sequence: CASKDSGSYGYTF.

The gene calls are TRBV19 and TRBJ2-7; 8 nucleotides line up with TRBD1. The V gene's germline CDR1 is LNHDA and CDR2 SQIVND (reference sequence). The CDR3 extends over 14 amino acids. The J segment lost 2 bases and the V segment lost 4 bases, leaving 4 bases of the junction unmatched. The DNA for the CDR3 is TGTGCCAGTAGTACCCGGGACAGGCCCTACGAGCAGTACTTC. Its protein is CASSTRDRPYEQYF. Full variable domain (remainder filled in from reference TRBV19 and TRBJ2-7): DGGITQSPKYLFRKEGQNVTLSCEQNLNHDAMYWYRQDPGQGLRLIYYSQIVNDFQKGDIAEGYSVSREKKESFPLTVTSAQKNPTAFYLCASSTRDRPYEQYFGPGTRLTVT.

This clone was detected only a few times. CDR3 residues: CASSPTGLQETQYF. As DNA, the CDR3 is TGTGCCAGTAGTCCTACCGGGTTGCAAGAGACCCAGTACTTC. The chain joins TRBV19 to TRBJ2-5, with unresolved D. Trimming took off 5 bases at V and 2 bases at J, with 12 bases between the two ends. Germline V CDR1 and CDR2: LNHDA, SQIVND (reference sequence). The CDR3 covers 14 residues.

The V call is TRBV6-2 or TRBV6-3, the J call TRBJ2-3; D is undetermined. The CDR3 runs 13 residues. V was trimmed by 7 bases and J by 2 bases, leaving 10 bases between them. Looked up from germline, CDR1 is MNHEY and CDR2 is SVGEGT. This chain's CDR3 is CASNPQPTDTQYF. CDR3 in DNA: TGTGCCAGCAACCCACAACCCACAGATACGCAGTATTTT.

The CDR3 DNA sequence: TGTGCCAGCGGCCAGGGTAGCGGGGGCACAGATACGCAGTATTTT. Translated, it gives CASGQGSGGTDTQYF. V gene TRBV5-4 combines with J gene TRBJ2-3; 8 bases agree with TRBD2. Trimming removed 7 bases from V and 1 base from J; junction bases left unmatched: 8. The germline CDR1 and CDR2 sequences are SGHNT and YYREEE (reference sequence). The CDR3 contains 15 residues.

There are a few counts of this clone. J is TRBJ1-1 and V is TRBV12-3 or TRBV12-4; the D gene is possibly TRBD1 (5 bases). V shed 5 bases and J shed 1 base, with 8 bases lying between them. The CDR3 totals 13 residues. The CDR3 DNA follows: TGTGCCAGCAGTCGCGGACAGAACACTGAAGCTTTCTTT. Its protein product is CASSRGQNTEAFF.

The chain carries TRBV19 and TRBJ1-1, with D tentatively TRBD1 (5 bases). V was cut by 7 bases and J by 5 bases, with 17 bases left in between. Germline values: CDR1 LNHDA, CDR2 SQIVND (reference sequence). This CDR3 has 14 amino acids. CDR3 DNA sequence: TGTGCCAGTAACTCTCGGATCAGGGAAACTGAAGCTTTCTTT. Encoded protein: CASNSRIRETEAFF.

The chain is built from TRBV30 and TRBJ2-3; D is undetermined. V gave up 1 base and J gave up 4 bases, with 9 bases separating them. Germline loops: CDR1 GTSNPN, CDR2 SVGIG (reference sequence). The CDR3 has 13 residues. The CDR3 DNA reads TGTGCCTGGAGTGGACAAGTTGCAGATACGCAGTATTTT. It translates to CAWSGQVADTQYF.

The rearrangement uses TRBV4-1 and TRBJ1-4, with 8 bases lining up with TRBD1. CDR3 length: 17 residues. Germline CDR1 and CDR2: MGHRA and YSYEKL. V was pared by 4 bases and J by 5 bases, with 12 bases of the junction left unmatched. The CDR3 DNA reads TGCGCCAGCAGCCTTACGGCAGGGGGCGACGGGAATGAAAAACTGTTTTTT. Translation: CASSLTAGGDGNEKLFF.

The chain has TRBV25-1 and TRBJ2-7, with D perhaps matching TRBD2 (6 bases). The CDR3 runs to 13 residues. V shed 7 bases and J shed 2 bases, with 12 bases lying between them. CDR1 is MGHDK and CDR2 is SYGVNS in the germline V gene. The CDR3, as DNA: TGTGCCAGCACCCCCCGGGGGACCTACGAGCAGTACTTC. Its protein product is CASTPRGTYEQYF.

This clone was detected only a few times. The gene calls are TRBV6-5 and TRBJ2-5; a weak D match, TRBD2 (6 bases). CDR1 is MNHEY, CDR2 SVGAGI, per germline. Between the trimmed V and J ends, which lost 6 bases and 2 bases, there was a span of 13 bases. The CDR3 totals 14 residues. The CDR3 region is CASSYLGGQETQYF. CDR3 sequence (DNA): TGTGCCAGCAGCTACCTGGGAGGTCAAGAGACCCAGTACTTC.